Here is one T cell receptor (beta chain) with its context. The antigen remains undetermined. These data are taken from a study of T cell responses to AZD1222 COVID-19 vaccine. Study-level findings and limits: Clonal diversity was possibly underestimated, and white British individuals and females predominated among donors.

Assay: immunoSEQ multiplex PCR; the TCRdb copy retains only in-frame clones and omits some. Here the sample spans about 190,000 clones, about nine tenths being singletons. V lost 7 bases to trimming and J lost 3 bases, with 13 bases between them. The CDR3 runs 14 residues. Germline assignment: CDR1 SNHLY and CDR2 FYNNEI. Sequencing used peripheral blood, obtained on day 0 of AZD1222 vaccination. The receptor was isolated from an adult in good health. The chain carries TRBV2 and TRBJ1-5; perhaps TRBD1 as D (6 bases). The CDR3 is CASTLDSYNQPQHF. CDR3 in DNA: TGTGCCAGCACCCTGGACAGTTACAATCAGCCCCAGCATTTT.